The next 7 T cell receptor beta chains were all read from a single sample in a study of blood T cell repertoires in COVID-19. Profiled with immunoSEQ multiplex PCR; TCRdb holds only in-frame clones, not every one. The sample lists roughly 80,000 clones; less than 90% were seen once. Sequenced: peripheral blood. The receptor source for this set is a human donor in a cohort sampled during active COVID-19.

J is TRBJ2-7 and V is TRBV27; 7 nucleotides match TRBD1. The CDR3 sequence is 15 residues long. Per germline, CDR1 MNHEY and CDR2 SMNVEV (reference sequence). The junction had 10 bases not matched to a gene; V was cut back by 5 bases and J by 3 bases. In nucleotides, the CDR3 is TGTGCCAGCAGTCAATACGGACAGGAAAGCTACGAGCAGTACTTC. Residues: CASSQYGQESYEQYF.

CDR3 sequence: CASSEAGGFGELFF. CDR3 coding DNA: TGTGCCAGCAGTGAAGCTGGGGGGTTCGGGGAGCTGTTTTTT. The J gene is TRBJ2-2, the V gene TRBV2; tentative D call: TRBD2 (6 bases). Germline CDR1 and CDR2: SNHLY and FYNNEI. The CDR3 has 14 amino acids. Trimming removed 0 bases at V and 7 bases at J, with 9 bases between.

This sequence joins TRBV18 and TRBJ2-3; D is unclear. CDR1 and CDR2 (germline): KGHSH, LQKENI. The CDR3 length is 15 residues. V lost 2 bases and J 2 bases, leaving 11 bases between the germline ends. The CDR3 DNA reads as TGTGCCAGCTCACCAAGTGGCCGATCCACAGATACGCAGTATTTT. It translates to CASSPSGRSTDTQYF. Full variable domain (outside the CDR3, taken from reference TRBV18 and TRBJ2-3): NAGVMQNPRHLVRRRGQEARLRCSPMKGHSHVYWYRQLPEEGLKFMVYLQKENIIDESGMPKERFSAEFPKEGPSILRIQQVVRGDSAAYFCASSPSGRSTDTQYFGPGTRLTVL.

This clone was observed many times. J is TRBJ1-1 and V is TRBV19; a possible D gene is TRBD1 (5 bases). The CDR3 runs 15 residues. In germline, CDR1 is LNHDA, CDR2 SQIVND (reference sequence). Trimming removed 7 bases at V and 4 bases at J, with 19 bases between. The CDR3 coding sequence is TGTGCCAGTAACCTCGGGGGGACCGGGGGCACTGAAGCTTTCTTT. Translating it yields CASNLGGTGGTEAFF.

This clone was counted a single time. The chain recombines TRBV15 with TRBJ1-3; 9 bases match TRBD1. The germline V gene encodes CDR1 LNHNV and CDR2 YYDKDF (reference sequence). The trim removed 0 bases at V and 2 bases at J, leaving 2 bases unmatched. This CDR3 is 16 amino acids long. CDR3 loop: CATSRDRDRAGNTIYF. The DNA for the CDR3 is TGTGCCACCAGCAGAGATAGGGACAGGGCTGGAAACACCATATATTTT.

This sequence joins TRBV5-1 and TRBJ1-3; D uncertain. Trimming pared 5 bases from V and 2 bases from J, leaving 8 bases between. Germline V gene lookup returns CDR1 SGHRS and CDR2 YFSETQ. The CDR3 has 13 residues. In DNA form, the CDR3 reads TGCGCCAGCAGTTGGGAGGCTGGAAACACCATATATTTT. It translates to CASSWEAGNTIYF.

The chain combines TRBV6-2 or TRBV6-3 with TRBJ1-3, with a tentative D call TRBD1 (6 bases). Per germline, CDR1 MNHEY and CDR2 SVGEGT. The ends were cut back, 2 bases at V and 2 bases at J, with 13 bases in the middle. This CDR3 is built from 16 residues. The CDR3 loop is CASSYPPSGAGNTIYF. The CDR3, as DNA: TGTGCCAGCAGTTACCCCCCCTCAGGGGCTGGAAACACCATATATTTT.